This TCR beta chain was observed in a study of blood T cell repertoires in COVID-19. Study-level background: Sites across the United States, Italy and Spain contributed samples from acute and convalescent COVID-19.

Assay: immunoSEQ multiplex PCR; the TCRdb copy retains only in-frame clones and omits some. The sample consists of about 180,000 clones, about 78% of them appearing once. Two negative PCRs, clearance, or symptom resolution were required of recovered Cohort 3 donors. Unmatched junction bases numbered 2, after V lost 1 base and J lost 4 bases. The germline CDR1 and CDR2 sequences are LGHDT and YNNKEL (reference sequence). The CDR3 is 15 residues long. V and J are TRBV3-1 (or the pseudogene TRBV3-2) and TRBJ2-1; TRBD2 aligns across 9 bases. The sequence derives from a woman aged 50 to 60 who had recovered from COVID-19. What was sequenced was PBMCs or T cells enriched from blood (not recorded which). Here the CDR3 reads CASSQVSGGYNEQFF. CDR3 coding DNA: TGTGCCAGCAGCCAAGTTAGCGGGGGTTACAATGAGCAGTTCTTC.